This entry lists 6 T cell receptor beta chains sequenced from one sample in a study of T cells after yellow fever vaccination. MiXCR, run by TCRdb on the 5' RACE reads, gives a single entry per CDR3 protein. Among under 25,000 distinct CDR3 sequences listed, 5.2% were seen once. This specimen was PBMCs, either bulk or a sorted T-cell subset (CD4+, CD8+, memory, or dextramer-sorted; not recorded which), taken roughly 46 days after the first yellow fever vaccination. The source is a man in his late teens or twenties who received the YFV17D yellow fever vaccine.

This clonotype was counted ten times or more. The chain is built from TRBV4-3 and TRBJ2-7; D not certain. Per germline, CDR1 LGHNA and CDR2 YSLEER. V lost 1 base and J 0 bases, leaving 10 bases between the germline ends. This CDR3 has 15 amino acids. The CDR3, as DNA: TGCGCCAGCAGCCAAGGCCCCTACAGCTCCTACGAGCAGTACTTC. Translated: CASSQGPYSSYEQYF.

This clonotype appeared many times. Its ends do not fully match the called genes, so a read error is possible. The chain employs TRBV5-4 and TRBJ1-1; D is perhaps TRBD1 (5 bases). Germline-derived CDR1 and CDR2 are SGHNT and YYREEE (reference sequence). This CDR3 has 14 residues. CDR3 sequence (DNA): TGTGCCAGCAGCTTGCCGGCGGGGCTCGGAACGTTCGCGTTT. Its protein is CASSLPAGLGTFAF. The complete variable domain, with remaining parts taken from reference TRBV5-4 and TRBJ1-1, reads ETGVTQSPTHLIKTRGQQVTLRCSSQSGHNTVSWYQQALGQGPQFIFQYYREEENGRGNFPPRFSGLQFPNYSSELNVNALELDDSALYLCASSLPAGLGTFAFGQGTRLTVV.

For this clonotype: Given a much more abundant clone one base away, this may be a read error. The conserved phenylalanine or tryptophan normally closing the CDR3 is absent here, so this likely arose from a read error. The rearrangement links TRBV24-1 to TRBJ1-5, with 10 bases that match TRBD1. With 9 bases clipped from V and 4 bases from J, the junction kept 2 bases outside the gene matches. Germline-derived CDR1 and CDR2 are KGHDR and SFDVKD. This CDR3 comprises 13 residues. CDR3 loop: CATGQGENQPQHS. CDR3 bases: TGTGCCACCGGACAGGGGGAAAATCAGCCCCAGCATTCT.

Ten or more counts support this clonotype. V gene TRBV7-3 combines with J gene TRBJ2-3; 9 positions agree with TRBD2. Per germline, CDR1 SGHTA and CDR2 FQGTGA. Trimming removed 2 bases from V and 8 bases from J; junction bases left unmatched: 17. This CDR3 is 18 amino acids long. CDR3 residues: CASSLYPHTTAGGGTQYF. The DNA of the CDR3 is TGTGCCAGCAGCTTATATCCCCACACTACTGCGGGGGGGGGTACGCAGTATTTT. Variable domain in full (rest from reference TRBV7-3 and TRBJ2-3): GAGVSQTPSNKVTEKGKYVELRCDPISGHTALYWYRQSLGQGPEFLIYFQGTGAADDSGLPNDRFFAVRPEGSVSTLKIQRTERGDSAVYLCASSLYPHTTAGGGTQYFGPGTRLTVL.

This clonotype was seen ten or more times. The genes are TRBV5-4 and TRBJ2-3, with TRBD2 matching over 7 bases. Germline V gene data show CDR1 as SGHNT and CDR2 as YYREEE (reference sequence). The trim removed 1 base at V and 3 bases at J, leaving 2 bases unmatched. This CDR3 comprises 14 residues. The CDR3 DNA reads as TGTGCCAGCAGCTTGTCGGGGGGTACAGATACGCAGTATTTT. Amino acids: CASSLSGGTDTQYF.

The sample holds many counts of this clonotype. The chain recombines TRBV28 with TRBJ1-5; TRBD1 agrees at 7 bases. Trimming took 4 bases from V and 4 from J; bases not matched to a gene: 10. The CDR3 sequence is 16 residues long. CDR1 is MDHEN and CDR2 is SYDVKM in the germline V gene. The CDR3 is CASSSNSGQPNQPQHF. CDR3 bases: TGTGCCAGCAGTTCAAACTCGGGACAGCCTAATCAGCCCCAGCATTTT.